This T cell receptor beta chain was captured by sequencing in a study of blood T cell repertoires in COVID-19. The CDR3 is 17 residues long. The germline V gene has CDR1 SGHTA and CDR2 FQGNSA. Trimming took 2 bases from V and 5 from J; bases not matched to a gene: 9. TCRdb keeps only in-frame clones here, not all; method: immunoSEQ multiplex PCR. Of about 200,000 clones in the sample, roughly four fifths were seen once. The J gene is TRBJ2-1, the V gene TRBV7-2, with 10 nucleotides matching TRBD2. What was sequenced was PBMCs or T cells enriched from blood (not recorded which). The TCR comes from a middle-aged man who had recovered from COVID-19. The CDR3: CASSLWVSGGANNEQFF. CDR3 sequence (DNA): TGTGCCAGCAGCTTATGGGTCAGCGGGGGGGCCAACAATGAGCAGTTCTTC.